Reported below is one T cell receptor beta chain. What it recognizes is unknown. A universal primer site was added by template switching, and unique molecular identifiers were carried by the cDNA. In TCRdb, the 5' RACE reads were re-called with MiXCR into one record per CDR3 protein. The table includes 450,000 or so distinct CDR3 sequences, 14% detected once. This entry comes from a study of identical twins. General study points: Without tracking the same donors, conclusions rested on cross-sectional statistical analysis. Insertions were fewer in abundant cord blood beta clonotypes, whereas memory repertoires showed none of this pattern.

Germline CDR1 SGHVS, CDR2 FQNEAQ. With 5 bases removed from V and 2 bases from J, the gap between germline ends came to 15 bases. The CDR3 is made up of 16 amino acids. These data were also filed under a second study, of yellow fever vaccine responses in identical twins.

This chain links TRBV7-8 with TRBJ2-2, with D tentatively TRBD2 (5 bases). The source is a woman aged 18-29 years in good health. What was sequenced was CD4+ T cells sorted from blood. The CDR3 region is CASSRITGSNTGELFF. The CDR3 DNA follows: TGTGCCAGCAGCCGTATTACGGGGAGTAACACCGGGGAGCTGTTTTTT.